This T cell receptor beta chain was retrieved from a study of siplizumab effects on memory and regulatory T cells. Broader study findings: Of the proliferating CD4+ or CD8+ clones, roughly 75-96% lacked a naive or memory phenotype that could be assigned.

A note on this clone: The antigen remains undetermined.

CDR1 is MNHEY and CDR2 is SMNVEV in the germline V gene (reference sequence). J lost 2 bases, V lost 5 bases, and 9 bases had no gene match. The CDR3 runs to 15 residues. Sequencing used immunoSEQ multiplex PCR; TCRdb keeps in-frame clones, though not all of them. The profile shows about 52,000 clones, approximately 97% of them singletons. The chain carries TRBV27 and TRBJ2-7; 7 nucleotides match TRBD2. Sequencing was performed on naive CD4+ T cells sorted from blood. This receptor was taken from a human donor in good health. CDR3 loop: CASSTSSGTPYEQYF. As DNA, the CDR3 is TGTGCCAGCAGTACCTCAAGCGGGACCCCCTACGAGCAGTACTTC.